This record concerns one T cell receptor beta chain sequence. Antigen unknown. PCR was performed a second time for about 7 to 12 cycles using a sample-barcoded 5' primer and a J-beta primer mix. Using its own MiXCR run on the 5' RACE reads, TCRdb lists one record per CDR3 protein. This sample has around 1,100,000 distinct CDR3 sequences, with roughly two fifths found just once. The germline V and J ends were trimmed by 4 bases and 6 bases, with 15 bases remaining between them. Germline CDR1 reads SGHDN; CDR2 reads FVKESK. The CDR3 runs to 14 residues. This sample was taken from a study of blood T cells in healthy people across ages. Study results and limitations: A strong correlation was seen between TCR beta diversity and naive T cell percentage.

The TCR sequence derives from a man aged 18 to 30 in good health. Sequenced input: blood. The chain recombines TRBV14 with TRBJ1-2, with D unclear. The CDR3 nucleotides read TGTGCCAGCAGCCTCCAACCCACCGTGAATGGCTACACCTTC. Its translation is CASSLQPTVNGYTF.